This passage covers 3 T cell receptor beta chains from one sample sequenced in a study of blood T cell repertoires in COVID-19. Sequencing was performed with immunoSEQ multiplex PCR; in TCRdb, only in-frame clones are kept and a portion is missing. The sample includes roughly 350,000 clones, more than 70% of them seen just once. The sequenced sample consisted of peripheral blood. The origin of the receptors is a woman aged 25 to 45 with COVID-19, enrolled during active disease.

J is TRBJ1-2 and V is TRBV9, with D possibly being TRBD1 (5 bases). Germline V lookup: CDR1 SGDLS, CDR2 YYNGEE. V gave up 0 bases and J gave up 0 bases, with 12 bases separating them. This CDR3 is built from 16 residues. Here the CDR3 reads CASSVVTASANYGYTF. CDR3 sequence (DNA): TGTGCCAGCAGCGTAGTGACAGCTTCGGCTAACTATGGCTACACCTTC. Filled out from reference TRBV9 and TRBJ1-2, the complete variable domain reads DSGVTQTPKHLITATGQRVTLRCSPRSGDLSVYWYQQSLDQGLQFLIQYYNGEERAKGNILERFSAQQFPDLHSELNLSSLELGDSALYFCASSVVTASANYGYTFGSGTRLTVV.

The chain couples TRBV5-8 to TRBJ2-7, with 7 bases matching TRBD2. Trimming removed 1 base from V and 6 bases from J; junction bases left unmatched: 7. This CDR3 comprises 14 residues. The V gene's germline CDR1 is SGHTS and CDR2 YDEGEE. The CDR3 here is CASSLREGFSEQYF. CDR3 bases: TGTGCCAGCAGCTTGAGGGAGGGGTTTTCCGAGCAGTACTTC.

The chain combines TRBV14 with TRBJ2-7; the D is unclear. Trimming took 0 bases from V and 6 from J, leaving 3 bases between them. Germline-derived CDR1 and CDR2 are SGHDN and FVKESK. This CDR3 contains 11 residues. The CDR3, as DNA: TGTGCCAGCAGCCAAGAAGCCGAGCAGTACTTC. It specifies CASSQEAEQYF.